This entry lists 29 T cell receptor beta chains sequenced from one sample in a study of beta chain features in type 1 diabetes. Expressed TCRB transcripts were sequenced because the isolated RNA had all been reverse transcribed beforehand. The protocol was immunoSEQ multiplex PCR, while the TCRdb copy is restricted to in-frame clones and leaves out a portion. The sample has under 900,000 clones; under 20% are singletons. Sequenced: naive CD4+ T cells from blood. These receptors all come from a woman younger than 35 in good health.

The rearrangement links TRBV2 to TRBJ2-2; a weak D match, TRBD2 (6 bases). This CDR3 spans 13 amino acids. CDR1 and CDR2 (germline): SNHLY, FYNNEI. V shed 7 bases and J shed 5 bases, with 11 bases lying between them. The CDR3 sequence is CASIPGTTGELFF. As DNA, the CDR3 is TGTGCCAGCATTCCCGGGACTACCGGGGAGCTGTTTTTT. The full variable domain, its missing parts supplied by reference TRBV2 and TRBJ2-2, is EPEVTQTPSHQVTQMGQEVILRCVPISNHLYFYWYRQILGQKVEFLVSFYNNEISEKSEIFDDQFSVERPDGSNFTLKIRSTKLEDSAMYFCASIPGTTGELFFGEGSRLTVL.

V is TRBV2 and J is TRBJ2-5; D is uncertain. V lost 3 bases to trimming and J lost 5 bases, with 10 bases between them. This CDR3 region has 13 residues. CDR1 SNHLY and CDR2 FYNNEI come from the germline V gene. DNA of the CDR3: TGTGCCAGCAGTGAGACCGGACCCGAGACCCAGTACTTC. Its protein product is CASSETGPETQYF.

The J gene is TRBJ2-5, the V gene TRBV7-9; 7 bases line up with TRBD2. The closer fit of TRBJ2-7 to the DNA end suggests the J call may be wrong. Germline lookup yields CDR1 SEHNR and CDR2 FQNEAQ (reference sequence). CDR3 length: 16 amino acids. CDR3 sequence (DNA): TGTGCCAGCAGCTTCACACTGAGGAGCGGGAATGACGAGCAGTACTTC. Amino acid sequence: CASSFTLRSGNDEQYF.

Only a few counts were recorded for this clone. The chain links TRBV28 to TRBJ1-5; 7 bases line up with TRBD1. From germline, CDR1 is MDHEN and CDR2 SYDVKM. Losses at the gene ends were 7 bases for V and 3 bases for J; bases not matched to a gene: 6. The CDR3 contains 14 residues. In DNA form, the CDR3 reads TGTGCCAGCATATCTGGACAGGACAATCAGCCCCAGCATTTT. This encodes CASISGQDNQPQHF.

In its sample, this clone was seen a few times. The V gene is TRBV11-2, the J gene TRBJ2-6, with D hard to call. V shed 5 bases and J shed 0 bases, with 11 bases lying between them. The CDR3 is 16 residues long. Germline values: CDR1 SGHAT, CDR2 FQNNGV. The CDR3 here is CASSLGRRSGANVLTF. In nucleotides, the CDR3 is TGTGCCAGCAGCCTGGGTCGGCGCTCTGGGGCCAACGTCCTGACTTTC.

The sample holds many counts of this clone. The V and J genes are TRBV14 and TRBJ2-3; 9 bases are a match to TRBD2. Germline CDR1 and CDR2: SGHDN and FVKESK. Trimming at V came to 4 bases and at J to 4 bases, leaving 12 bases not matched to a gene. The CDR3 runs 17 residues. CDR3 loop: CASSPVRVAGDPDTQYF. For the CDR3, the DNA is TGTGCCAGCAGCCCGGTTCGGGTAGCGGGAGATCCAGATACGCAGTATTTT.

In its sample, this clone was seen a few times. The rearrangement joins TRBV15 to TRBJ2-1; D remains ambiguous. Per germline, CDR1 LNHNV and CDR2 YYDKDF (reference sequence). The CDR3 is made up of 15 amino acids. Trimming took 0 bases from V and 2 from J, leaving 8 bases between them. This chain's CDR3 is CATSRDAGTYNEQFF. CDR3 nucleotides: TGTGCCACCAGCAGAGATGCCGGTACCTACAATGAGCAGTTCTTC.

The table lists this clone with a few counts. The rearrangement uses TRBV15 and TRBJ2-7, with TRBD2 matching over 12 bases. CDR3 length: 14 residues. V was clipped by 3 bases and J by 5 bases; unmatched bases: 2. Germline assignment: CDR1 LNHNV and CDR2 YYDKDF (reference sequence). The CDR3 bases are TGTGCCACCAGCAGGACTAGCGGGAGCGACGAGCAGTACTTC. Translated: CATSRTSGSDEQYF.

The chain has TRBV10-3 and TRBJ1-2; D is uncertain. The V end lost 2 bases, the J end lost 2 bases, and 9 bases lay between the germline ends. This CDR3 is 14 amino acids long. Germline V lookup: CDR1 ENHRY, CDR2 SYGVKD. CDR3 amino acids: CAISENEQNYGYTF. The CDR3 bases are TGTGCCATCAGTGAGAATGAACAGAACTATGGCTACACCTTC.

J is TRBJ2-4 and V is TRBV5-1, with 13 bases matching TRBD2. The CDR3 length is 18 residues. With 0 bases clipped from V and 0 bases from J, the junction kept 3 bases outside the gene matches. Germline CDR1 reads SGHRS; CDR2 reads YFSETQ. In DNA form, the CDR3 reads TGCGCCAGCAGCTTGGCTACTAGCGGGAGGGTAGCCAAAAACATTCAGTACTTC. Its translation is CASSLATSGRVAKNIQYF. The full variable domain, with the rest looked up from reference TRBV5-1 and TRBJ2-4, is KAGVTQTPRYLIKTRGQQVTLSCSPISGHRSVSWYQQTPGQGLQFLFEYFSETQRNKGNFPGRFSGRQFSNSRSEMNVSTLELGDSALYLCASSLATSGRVAKNIQYFGAGTRLSVL.

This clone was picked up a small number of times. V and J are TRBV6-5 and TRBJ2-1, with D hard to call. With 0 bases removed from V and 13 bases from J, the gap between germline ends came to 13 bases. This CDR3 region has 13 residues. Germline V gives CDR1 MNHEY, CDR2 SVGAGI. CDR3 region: CASSYSMGQSQFF. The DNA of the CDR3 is TGTGCCAGCAGTTACTCAATGGGTCAATCCCAGTTCTTC.

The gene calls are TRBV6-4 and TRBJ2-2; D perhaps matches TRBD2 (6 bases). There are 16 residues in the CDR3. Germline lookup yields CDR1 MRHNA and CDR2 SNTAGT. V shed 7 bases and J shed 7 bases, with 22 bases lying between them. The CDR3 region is CASTQPGLVKDGELFF. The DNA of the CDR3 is TGTGCCAGCACTCAGCCGGGACTGGTGAAAGACGGGGAGCTGTTTTTT.

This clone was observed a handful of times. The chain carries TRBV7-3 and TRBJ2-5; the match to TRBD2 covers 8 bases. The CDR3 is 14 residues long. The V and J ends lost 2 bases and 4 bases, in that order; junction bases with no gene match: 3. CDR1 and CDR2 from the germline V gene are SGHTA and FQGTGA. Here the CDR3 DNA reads TGTGCCAGCAGCTTAGGCGGGAGGACAGAGACCCAGTACTTC. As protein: CASSLGGRTETQYF.

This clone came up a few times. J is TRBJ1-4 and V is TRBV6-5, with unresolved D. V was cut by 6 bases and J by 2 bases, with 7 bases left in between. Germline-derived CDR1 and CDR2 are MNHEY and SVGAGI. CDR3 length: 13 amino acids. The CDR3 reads CASRELTNEKLFF. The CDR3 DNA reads TGTGCCAGCAGAGAGCTGACTAATGAAAAACTGTTTTTT.

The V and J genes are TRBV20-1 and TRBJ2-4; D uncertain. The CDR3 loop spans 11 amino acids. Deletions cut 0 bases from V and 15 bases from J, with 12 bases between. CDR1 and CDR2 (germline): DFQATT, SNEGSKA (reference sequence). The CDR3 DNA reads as TGCAGTGCTAGAGATTTGATTAAGGCGTACTTC. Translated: CSARDLIKAYF.

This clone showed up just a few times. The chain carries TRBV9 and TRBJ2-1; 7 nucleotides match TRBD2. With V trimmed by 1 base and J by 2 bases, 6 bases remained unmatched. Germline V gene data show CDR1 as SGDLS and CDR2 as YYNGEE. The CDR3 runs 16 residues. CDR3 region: CASSVSGRAAYNEQFF. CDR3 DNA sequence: TGTGCCAGCAGCGTAAGTGGGAGGGCCGCCTACAATGAGCAGTTCTTC.

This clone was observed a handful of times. CDR3 sequence reads: CATSDFGGADTQYF. Here the CDR3 DNA reads TGTGCCACATCGGATTTTGGGGGCGCGGATACGCAGTATTTT. This chain joins TRBV10-3 and TRBJ2-3, with a tentative D call TRBD1 (6 bases). The CDR3 is 14 amino acids. In germline, CDR1 is ENHRY, CDR2 SYGVKD. Trimming removed 10 bases from V and 6 bases from J, with 20 bases in between.

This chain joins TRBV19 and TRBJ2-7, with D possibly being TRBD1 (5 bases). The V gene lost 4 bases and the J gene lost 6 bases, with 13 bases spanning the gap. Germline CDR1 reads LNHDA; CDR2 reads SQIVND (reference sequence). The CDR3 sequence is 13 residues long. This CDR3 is CASSTGHSLEQYF. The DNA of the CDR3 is TGTGCCAGTAGTACCGGACACTCTCTCGAGCAGTACTTC.

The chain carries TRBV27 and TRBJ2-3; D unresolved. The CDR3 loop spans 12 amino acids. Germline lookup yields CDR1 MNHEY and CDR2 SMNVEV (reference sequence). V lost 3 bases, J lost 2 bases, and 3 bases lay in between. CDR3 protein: CASSFNTDTQYF. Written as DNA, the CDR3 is TGTGCCAGCAGTTTCAACACAGATACGCAGTATTTT.

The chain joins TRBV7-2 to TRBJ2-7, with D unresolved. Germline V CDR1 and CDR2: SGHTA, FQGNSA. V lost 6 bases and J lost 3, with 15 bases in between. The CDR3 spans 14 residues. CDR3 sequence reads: CASSRRMMDYEQYF. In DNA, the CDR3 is TGTGCCAGCAGTCGCCGGATGATGGACTACGAGCAGTACTTC. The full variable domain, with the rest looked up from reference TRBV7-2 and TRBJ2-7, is GAGVSQSPSNKVTEKGKDVELRCDPISGHTALYWYRQSLGQGLEFLIYFQGNSAPDKSGLPSDRFSAERTGGSVSTLTIQRTQQEDSAVYLCASSRRMMDYEQYFGPGTRLTVT.

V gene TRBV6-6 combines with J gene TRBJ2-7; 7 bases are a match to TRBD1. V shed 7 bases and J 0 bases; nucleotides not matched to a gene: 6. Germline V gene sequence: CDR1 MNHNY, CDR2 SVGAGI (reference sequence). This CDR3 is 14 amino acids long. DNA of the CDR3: TGTGCCAGCATCAGGGACAGTAACTCCTACGAGCAGTACTTC. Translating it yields CASIRDSNSYEQYF.

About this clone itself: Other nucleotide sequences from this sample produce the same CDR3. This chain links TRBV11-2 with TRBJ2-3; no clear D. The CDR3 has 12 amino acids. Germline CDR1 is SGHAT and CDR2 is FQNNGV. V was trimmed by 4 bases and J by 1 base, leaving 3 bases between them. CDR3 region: CASSSGTDTQYF. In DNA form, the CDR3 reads TGTGCCAGCAGCTCCGGCACAGATACGCAGTATTTT.

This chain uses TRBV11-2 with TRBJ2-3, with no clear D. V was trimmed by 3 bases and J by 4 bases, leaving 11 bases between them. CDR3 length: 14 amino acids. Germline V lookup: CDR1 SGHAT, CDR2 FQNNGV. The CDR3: CASSFGYGPDTQYF. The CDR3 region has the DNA TGTGCCAGCAGCTTCGGGTACGGGCCAGATACGCAGTATTTT.

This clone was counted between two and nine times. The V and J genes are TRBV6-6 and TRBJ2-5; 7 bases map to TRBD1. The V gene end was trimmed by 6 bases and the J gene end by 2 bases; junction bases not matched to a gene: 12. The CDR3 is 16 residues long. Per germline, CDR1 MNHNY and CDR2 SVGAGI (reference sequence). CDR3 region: CASRERQGIPQETQYF. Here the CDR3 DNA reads TGTGCCAGCAGGGAAAGACAGGGAATCCCTCAAGAGACCCAGTACTTC.

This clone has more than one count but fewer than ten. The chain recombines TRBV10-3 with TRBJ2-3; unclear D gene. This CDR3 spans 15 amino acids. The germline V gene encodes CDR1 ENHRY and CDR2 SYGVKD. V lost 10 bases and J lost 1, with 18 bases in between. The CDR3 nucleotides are TGTGCCAGCACCCCTAACTCGGTGGGCACAGATACGCAGTATTTT. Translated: CASTPNSVGTDTQYF.

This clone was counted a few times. The CDR3 spells CASSPDPNQGGRTDTQYF. CDR3 nucleotide sequence: TGTGCCAGCAGTCCCGACCCAAATCAGGGGGGTCGAACAGATACGCAGTATTTT. V usage is TRBV6-7 and J usage is TRBJ2-3; D is perhaps TRBD1 (7 bases). TRBV6-7 is classed as an ORF, of uncertain function. The CDR3 covers 18 residues. Trimming cost V 5 bases and J 3 bases, with 24 bases left between them.

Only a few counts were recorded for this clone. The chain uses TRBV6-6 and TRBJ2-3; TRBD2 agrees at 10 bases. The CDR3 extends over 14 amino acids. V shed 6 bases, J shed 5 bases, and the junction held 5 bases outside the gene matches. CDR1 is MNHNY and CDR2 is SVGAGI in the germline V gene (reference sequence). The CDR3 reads CASRAGGHGDTQYF. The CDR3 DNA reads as TGTGCCAGCAGAGCGGGAGGGCATGGAGATACGCAGTATTTT.

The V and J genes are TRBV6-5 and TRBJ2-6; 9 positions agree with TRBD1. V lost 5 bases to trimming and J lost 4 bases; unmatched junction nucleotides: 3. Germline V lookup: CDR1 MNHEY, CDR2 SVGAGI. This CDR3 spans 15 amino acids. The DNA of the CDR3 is TGTGCCAGCAGTAACAGGGGGCAGGGGGCCAACGTCCTGACTTTC. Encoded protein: CASSNRGQGANVLTF.

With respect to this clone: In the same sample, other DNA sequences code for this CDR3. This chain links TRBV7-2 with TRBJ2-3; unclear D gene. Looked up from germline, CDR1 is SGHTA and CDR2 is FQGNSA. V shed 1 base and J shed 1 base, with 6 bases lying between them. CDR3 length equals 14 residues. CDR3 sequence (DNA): TGTGCCAGCAGCTTAGACACTGGCACAGATACGCAGTATTTT. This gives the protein CASSLDTGTDTQYF.